The 8 T cell receptor beta chains below come from one sample, sequenced in a study of shared clonotypes between healthy human individuals. Assay used: immunoSEQ multiplex PCR; TCRdb lists only in-frame clones, some missing. This sample has a few million clones, with around 92% found just once. Sequencing used naive CD4+ T cells from PBMCs. As for subset: CD45RA+ positively selected. The receptors come from a man aged 18 to 30 in good health. Some clones in this sample may be carry-over from other donors' samples.

The chain employs TRBV7-3 and TRBJ2-7; D not resolved. Trimming left V 5 bases short and J 2 bases short, with 13 bases between. The CDR3 sequence is 14 residues long. CDR1 is SGHTA and CDR2 is FQGTGA in the germline V gene. In DNA form, the CDR3 reads TGTGCCAGCAGCCCCCGAAGTAACACCTACGAGCAGTACTTC. Translating it yields CASSPRSNTYEQYF.

The chain joins TRBV7-9 to TRBJ1-2; D unclear. Germline CDR1 SEHNR, CDR2 FQNEAQ (reference sequence). CDR3 length equals 16 residues. V was trimmed by 6 bases and J by 3 bases, leaving 20 bases between them. The CDR3 coding sequence is TGTGCCAGCAGTATATCTGGGAGTTCGCTGGACTATGGCTACACCTTC. Protein: CASSISGSSLDYGYTF.

To note about this clone: This specimen includes other DNA sequences encoding the same CDR3. J is TRBJ2-7 and V is TRBV30, with a weak D call TRBD2 (6 bases). CDR1 and CDR2 (germline): GTSNPN, SVGIG (reference sequence). This CDR3 comprises 14 residues. Between the trimmed V and J ends, which lost 0 bases and 1 base, there was a span of 10 bases. The CDR3 DNA follows: TGTGCCTGGAGTGTCGGGGGTGGATCCTACGAGCAGTACTTC. Encoded protein: CAWSVGGGSYEQYF.

The genes are TRBV7-8 and TRBJ2-1; D is perhaps TRBD2 (6 bases). The germline V and J ends were trimmed by 5 bases and 6 bases, with 20 bases remaining between them. Germline assignment: CDR1 SGHVS and CDR2 FQNEAQ. The CDR3 covers 16 residues. The CDR3: CASSLRGTPAGNEQFF. The CDR3 nucleotides read TGTGCCAGCAGCCTTAGGGGCACGCCAGCGGGCAATGAGCAGTTCTTC. The complete variable domain, with remaining parts taken from reference TRBV7-8 and TRBJ2-1, reads GAGVSQSPRYKVAKRGQDVALRCDPISGHVSLFWYQQALGQGPEFLTYFQNEAQLDKSGLPSDRFFAERPEGSVSTLKIQRTQQEDSAVYLCASSLRGTPAGNEQFFGPGTRLTVL.

CDR3: CASSPLSLAGTTDTQYF. The DNA of the CDR3 is TGTGCCAGCTCACCACTTTCACTAGCGGGAACCACAGATACGCAGTATTTT. The gene calls are TRBV18 and TRBJ2-3, with 10 nucleotides matching TRBD2. Trimming took 1 base from V and 2 from J; bases not matched to a gene: 6. The germline V gene encodes CDR1 KGHSH and CDR2 LQKENI. The CDR3 contains 17 residues.

This clone appeared a single time. The chain links TRBV5-1 to TRBJ2-5; D may be TRBD1 (5 bases). The CDR3 extends over 15 amino acids. V was pared by 1 base and J by 1 base, with 11 bases between. The germline gives CDR1 SGHRS, CDR2 YFSETQ. Here the CDR3 reads CASSLRTTSQETQYF. The CDR3 nucleotides are TGCGCCAGCAGCTTGCGGACAACCTCCCAAGAGACCCAGTACTTC.

This chain connects TRBV5-8 to TRBJ2-1, with no clear D. CDR1 SGHTS and CDR2 YDEGEE come from the germline V gene. The CDR3 is 15 amino acids. Trimming took off 0 bases at V and 0 bases at J, with 7 bases between the two ends. CDR3 loop: CASSLGGSSYNEQFF. For the CDR3, the DNA is TGTGCCAGCAGCTTGGGGGGAAGCTCCTACAATGAGCAGTTCTTC.

The chain has TRBV30 and TRBJ2-3; a weak D match, TRBD2 (5 bases). V was clipped by 5 bases and J by 2 bases, with 11 bases between them. The germline V gene has CDR1 GTSNPN and CDR2 SVGIG (reference sequence). This CDR3 comprises 13 residues. CDR3 region: CAWADYYTDTQYF. In DNA, the CDR3 is TGTGCCTGGGCCGACTACTACACAGATACGCAGTATTTT.